The 5 T cell receptor beta chains below come from one sample, sequenced in a study of blood T cell repertoires in COVID-19. Data came from immunoSEQ multiplex PCR; TCRdb stores just in-frame clones and leaves some out. The sample has about 51,000 clones, 82% seen once. Sequencing was performed on peripheral blood. These receptor sequences come from a human donor with acute or convalescent COVID-19. The donor label of this sample is uncertain.

J is TRBJ2-7 and V is TRBV10-3; TRBD2 matches 8 bases. The germline gives CDR1 ENHRY, CDR2 SYGVKD. After removal of 6 bases from V and 3 bases from J, the junction contained 7 bases not matched to a gene. This CDR3 spans 14 amino acids. Here the CDR3 DNA reads TGTGCCATCAGAAAGGGACTAGATGACTACGAGCAGTACTTC. The encoded protein is CAIRKGLDDYEQYF.

The chain carries TRBV5-4 and TRBJ2-1; 9 positions match TRBD1. The V and J ends lost 4 bases and 0 bases, in that order; junction bases with no gene match: 5. The germline gives CDR1 SGHNT, CDR2 YYREEE (reference sequence). This CDR3 comprises 16 residues. The CDR3: CASSPAGQGSYNEQFF. The DNA of the CDR3 is TGTGCCAGCAGCCCCGCGGGACAGGGCTCCTACAATGAGCAGTTCTTC.

V is TRBV7-2 and J is TRBJ2-3; the match to TRBD1 covers 10 bases. The CDR3 runs to 16 residues. The V and J ends lost 0 bases and 5 bases, in that order; junction bases with no gene match: 5. CDR1 and CDR2 (germline): SGHTA, FQGNSA. As DNA, the CDR3 is TGTGCCAGCAGCTTAGCACGACAGGGGGCAGGAGATACGCAGTATTTT. It codes for CASSLARQGAGDTQYF.

The rearrangement links TRBV28 to TRBJ2-7; 15 positions agree with TRBD2. The CDR3 extends over 18 amino acids. The junction had 13 bases not matched to a gene; V was cut back by 8 bases and J by 2 bases. From germline, CDR1 is MDHEN and CDR2 SYDVKM. The CDR3 is CASSLGLAGGFAPYEQYF. The CDR3 DNA reads as TGTGCCAGCTCCTTAGGACTAGCGGGGGGGTTTGCTCCCTACGAGCAGTACTTC.

Written as DNA, the CDR3 is TGCGCCAGCAGAGAAATGACAGGGGCTGACGAGCAGTACTTC. Its protein product is CASREMTGADEQYF. This chain joins TRBV10-2 and TRBJ2-7; 8 positions agree with TRBD1. This CDR3 region has 14 residues. Looked up from germline, CDR1 is WSHSY and CDR2 is SAAADI. V dropped 6 bases and J dropped 5; count of bases not matched to a gene: 9.